This T cell receptor (beta chain) derives from a study of cytomegalovirus exposure and HLA in healthy donors. Study results and caveats: Reportedly, fewer N-insertions than the 666-donor mean appeared in an Asian-associated ancestry cluster in a later analysis.

Points on this clone: The antigen is undetermined.

13 Jbeta primers and 60 Vbeta primers were used for the PCR. The assay was immunoSEQ multiplex PCR, and TCRdb's table has in-frame clones only and misses some. The sample has more than 85,000 clones; around 79% are singletons. V dropped 0 bases and J dropped 8 bases, with 19 bases sitting between them. The CDR3 has 15 amino acids. In germline, CDR1 is GTSNPN, CDR2 SVGIG (reference sequence). The chain uses TRBV30 and TRBJ1-2; weak D call: TRBD1 (6 bases). The sample comprised PBMCs. The receptor comes from a male donor in good health and CMV-seropositive. CDR3 sequence: CAWSVGVASQGGYTF. The CDR3 coding sequence is TGTGCCTGGAGTGTGGGGGTGGCCAGCCAGGGGGGCTACACCTTC.